This T cell receptor (beta chain) was found in a study of blood T cell repertoires in COVID-19. Looking at the study overall: Nucleic acid was either cDNA or gDNA, and it came from T cells, B-cell-depleted T cells, or PBMCs.

Germline V gene data show CDR1 as PRHDT and CDR2 as FYEKMQ (reference sequence). Losses at the gene ends were 4 bases for V and 10 bases for J; bases not matched to a gene: 5. The CDR3 loop spans 15 amino acids. In this sample, this clone turned up a few times. Method: immunoSEQ multiplex PCR; TCRdb's copy keeps in-frame clones and lacks some. The table shows roughly 70,000 clones, with roughly nine tenths occurring only once. The sample taken for sequencing was peripheral blood. The sequence was collected from a man aged 55 to 70 with acute or convalescent COVID-19. The V and J genes are TRBV13 and TRBJ1-6, with 12 bases matching TRBD1. CDR3 sequence (DNA): TGTGCCAGCAGCTCCGGGACAGGGGGCCAATCACCCCTCCACTTT. This gives the protein CASSSGTGGQSPLHF.